This T cell receptor (beta chain) was sequenced in a study of cytomegalovirus exposure and HLA in healthy donors (dated 2017 in TCRdb). At the level of the whole study: According to an earlier analysis of 587 of the donors, about 179 million T cells yielded 95 million to 140 million unique TCR beta sequences and approximately 300 Gb of sequence data. Typing coverage varied by locus: about 620-630 donors for A, B, C, DRB1 and DQB1; more than 500 for DQA1; about 570 for DPA1; 450 to 480 for DPB1. The study used immunosequencing to profile the T cell repertoires of some 600 subjects and linked those repertoires to cytomegalovirus serostatus. Rather than drawing on any new phenotypic data, the later analysis identified candidate immune exposures from TCR beta sequences and the way those sequences occurred across donors. Every discovery cohort repertoire had been produced on one sequencing platform. A separate validation cohort of over 95 different subjects was used in addition to the roughly 700-subject first cohort. Alongside the repertoire data, information on donor age, sex, ethnicity and CMV serostatus was compiled. In an earlier analysis of around 540 of the donors, high-throughput TCR beta sequencing was used to judge whether each TCR beta V gene segment behaved as functional or pseudogenic. To predict cytomegalovirus infection status, the study combined high-throughput TCR immunosequencing, statistical association of individual TCRs with disease status, and machine learning. Because of strong linkage in the cohort, roughly five DR-DQ haplotypes were treated as single units for association and clustering. Of the 350 to 450 genotyped donors, more than 75% were placed in the genetic ancestry cluster associated with self-reported Caucasian donors. On average, around 240,000 unique TCR beta nucleotide sequences were sequenced per donor among some 420 genotyped donors of the cohort, with about 19% of those sequences being non-productive. Genome-wide SNP genotypes for about 65% of the 666 donors were used in a later genetic analysis, which treated that subset as a discovery cohort. A later analysis re-analyzed previously published TCR beta repertoires from about 730 donors and added high-resolution HLA genotyping to study TCR occurrence patterns. HLA typing included class I and class II loci at four-digit resolution. The study was designed to test whether signatures of past pathogen exposure could be identified by cataloging public T cell receptors. About 310 gigabases of sequencing data and approximately 80 million unique TCR sequences were included in an early release covering about 700 HLA-typed donors.

Turning to this clone: No cognate antigen has been identified for it. Base quality data are lacking; no much larger clone is found one base away.

CDR1 and CDR2 were assigned from the germline V gene (reference sequence) as SGHNT and YYREEE. There are 17 amino acids in the CDR3, from cysteine to phenylalanine inclusive. Of all the DNA, just the CDR3 is kept, 51 bases in frame from base 1. V trim: 4 bases; J trim: 1 base; unmatched bases: 4. Library creation used the immunoSEQ multiplex PCR assay. For the multiplex PCR, a mixture combining 60 forward primers for TCR Vbeta segments and 13 reverse primers for TCR Jbeta segments was used. Amplification of the CDR3 region of rearranged TCR beta genes was performed with a multiplex PCR assay on genomic DNA. The Illumina HiSeq System was used to sequence the amplified TCR beta libraries as 87-base-pair reads. For the original study's pipeline: A later analysis counted approximately 84 million unique TCR beta chains across the 666 repertoires, and some 11 million of these chains were shared by at least two donors. To remove PCR and sequencing errors, raw reads were error-corrected and collapsed into unique sequences using a nearest-neighbor algorithm that merged closely related sequences. To assign V, D and J gene segments, CDR3 sequences were aligned to IMGT reference sequences. Each retained sequence needed at least a six-nucleotide match to both a V gene segment and a J gene segment. A rearrangement was called productive if the CDR3 had no stop codons and remained in frame with V and J, and every other rearrangement was called non-productive. Following IMGT convention, CDR3 was defined as the stretch from the second conserved V-encoded cysteine to the conserved J-encoded phenylalanine. The earlier analysis of a few hundred of the donors excluded any sequence lacking an unambiguous match to a single V gene segment. In an earlier analysis of more than 500 of the donors, a V segment was called functional when productive rearrangements were above 56.7%, and segregating when the standard deviation between donors exceeded 5%. To diagnose cytomegalovirus status from the catalog of TCR beta chain sequences, a statistical classification framework was built. In a later analysis, V and J genes were assigned by comparing TCR nucleotide sequences against IMGT/GENE-DB human TR gene sequences. Using the TCRdist pipeline, a later analysis assigned CDR3 sequences along with most-parsimonious VDJ recombination scenarios. A later analysis defined each TCR beta chain by its CDR3 amino acid sequence plus V-gene family, and excluded reads lacking a unique V-gene family. In a later analysis, 450 to 600 highly shared, low-generation-probability nucleotide sequences were removed to address suspected cross-contamination and a sequencing artifact. For each public chain, a later analysis derived a clonal expansion index from normalized ranks of inferred template counts within each repertoire. Generation probabilities in a later analysis came from a VDJ recombination model fitted to out-of-frame rearrangements, and those results were checked against IGoR. Hypergeometric tests were used in a later analysis to score TCR-TCR, TCR-HLA and TCR-CMV co-occurrence, with a repertoire-size bias correction applied to the TCR pairs. To estimate false discovery rates, a later analysis permuted the HLA or CMV assignments 20 times. In a later analysis, co-occurring TCRs were grouped using DBSCAN, with TCRdist sequence similarity added in when clustering inside HLA-allele-positive subsets. Repertoires with fewer than 30,000 or more than 120,000 public chains, plus five repertoires with anomalous nucleotide sharing, were excluded from co-occurrence clustering. The immuneACCESS repertoire file appears here via TCRdb, limited to in-frame rearrangements. These files lack a portion of the clones; in checked studies, under half of the deficit traces to unresolved V genes, and the cause of the others is not known. The V and J calls and the clone size are those of that table, but D and trimming were determined from the DNA. Within this sample are about 210,000 clones, with roughly 82% of them counted one time only. The top ten constitute roughly 6% of the sample.

The cohort was made up of approximately 670 healthy bone marrow donors. At the time of sampling, all cohort members were nominally healthy, though unrecorded immune exposures were likely present. The donor tested CMV seropositive, placing the donor among the 290 or so seropositive members of the cohort. Every donor gave a peripheral blood sample, and the peripheral blood mononuclear cells from that sample were used for TCR beta sequencing. The Qiagen DNeasy Blood Extraction Kit was used to extract genomic DNA from the blood cell samples. Here is what the overall study found, with its caveats: According to a later analysis, TCR association rates differed among HLA loci, with DRB1 alleles showing the most associated TCRs and HLA-C alleles showing the fewest. Across donors, most TCR sequences were observed very rarely, whereas some public TCRs were present in many individuals. Because HLA typing was missing for some donors at each locus, association tests included only the typed subset. A few of the identified cytomegalovirus-associated TCR beta chains were confirmed in vitro to be specific for cytomegalovirus antigens. Because the 87-base-pair reads could not distinguish some IMGT-functional V segments, including TRBV6-2 and TRBV6-3, those segments were excluded. A total of fewer than 200 TCR beta chains were listed by the study as associated with cytomegalovirus. According to a later genetic analysis, donors in an Asian-associated ancestry cluster had fewer N-insertions in productive TCRs than the approximately 710-donor mean. When HLA alleles, especially DR and DQ, strongly co-occurred, attributing TCR associations to individual alleles was difficult. Because counts were too low, about 18 rarely observed V segments, including chromosome 9 orphons, were left out of the earlier analysis of 587 of the donors. Correlated functional status among segregating V segments might reflect linkage disequilibrium, but an unknown experimental factor could not be ruled out. A later analysis found that most CMV-associated TCR beta chains appeared HLA-restricted, with HLA associations seemingly driven largely by CMV exposure. An earlier analysis of approximately 530 of the donors showed that most TCR beta V segments appeared in productive rearrangements either about 87% or about 30% of the time, which broadly matched IMGT annotations. Sequencing depth was assumed to be roughly uniform across donors in the presence/absence analyses, though that assumption may not hold. In this cohort, only TCR beta chains were sequenced, and detectable features were limited by the absence of alpha or paired-chain data. CMV serostatus was the only immune exposure information available for the cohort. The authors suggested that the approach could potentially be generalized to other disease states and immunological phenotypes. The sequencing pipeline was judged likely to have produced a cluster of highly shared sequence variants as a technical artifact. Several of the top co-occurrence clusters appeared to be linked to parvovirus B19, influenza, CMV and Epstein-Barr virus, according to a later analysis. A later genetic analysis associated a missense DCLRE1C variant with V-gene and J-gene trimming of TCR beta chains, and an independent cohort replicated the association. A further reported finding was that TCR beta sequences accurately predicted the HLA-A and HLA-B alleles for most subjects in the first cohort. In a later analysis, HLA-associated TCR beta chains were found to be more clonally expanded and to have lower generation probabilities than equally common non-associated chains. In a later analysis, 15,000 to 20,000 TCR beta sequences were associated with specific HLA alleles at a false discovery rate of 0.05. The classifier was reported to diagnose cytomegalovirus status with high specificity and sensitivity in both the original cohort and the validation cohort.

Recombination connected TRBV5-4 to TRBJ2-1, and 14 bases in between align with TRBD2. This receptor was taken from a man in his forties in good health and CMV-seropositive. Sequencing was performed on PBMCs. The bases read TGTGCCAGCAGCCTGGGACTAGCGGGAGTGTCCTACAATGAGCAGTTCTTC. This translates into CASSLGLAGVSYNEQFF.